These 19 T cell receptor beta chains came from one sample sequenced in a study of OX40 agonist ivuxolimab in advanced cancers. To prepare the library, the immunoSEQ multiplex PCR assay was applied. TCRdb holds this immuneACCESS table with in-frame rearrangements only. Some clones are missing; in checked studies, unresolved V genes explain under half, and the rest has no known cause. In this sample the table shows tens of thousands of clones, around 91% of which occur a single time. The ten largest clones represent more than 1.5% of the sample. The starting material was CD4+ or CD8+ T cells sorted from blood, obtained in a trial of the OX40 agonist ivuxolimab. These receptors all stem from an adult with an advanced solid tumor such as melanoma, head and neck, liver or kidney cancer.

This clone was picked up a small number of times. The gene calls are TRBV7-9 and TRBJ2-7; D is uncertain. Germline V lookup: CDR1 SEHNR, CDR2 FQNEAQ (reference sequence). The CDR3 totals 12 residues. V gave up 2 bases and J gave up 6 bases, with 8 bases separating them. The CDR3, as DNA: TGTGCCAGCAGCTTAACGTTAGGCGAGCAGTACTTC. It encodes CASSLTLGEQYF.

The chain is built from TRBV28 and TRBJ2-2; no clear D. The CDR3 spans 14 residues. V was clipped by 5 bases and J by 6 bases, with 13 bases between them. Per germline, CDR1 MDHEN and CDR2 SYDVKM. CDR3: CASSRPGPSGELFF. CDR3 DNA sequence: TGTGCCAGCAGTCGCCCCGGACCGTCCGGGGAGCTGTTTTTT.

This chain connects TRBV5-1 to TRBJ1-5; TRBD1 might be the D (5 bases). Between the trimmed V and J ends, which lost 0 bases and 7 bases, there was a span of 11 bases. Per the germline V gene, CDR1 is SGHRS and CDR2 is YFSETQ. The CDR3 is made up of 14 amino acids. The CDR3 protein is CASSLAGGGQPQHF. The CDR3 coding sequence is TGCGCCAGCAGCTTGGCGGGGGGGGGACAGCCCCAGCATTTT.

This chain uses TRBV5-4 with TRBJ2-1; 9 bases are a match to TRBD2. J was trimmed by 5 bases and V by 4 bases; bases with no gene match: 10. The V gene's germline CDR1 is SGHNT and CDR2 YYREEE (reference sequence). This CDR3 has 16 amino acids. The CDR3 DNA follows: TGTGCCAGCAGCCAAGCCACCGGGACTAGCAACAATGAGCAGTTCTTC. It encodes CASSQATGTSNNEQFF.

This clone was found once. The chain is built from TRBV18 and TRBJ2-1; TRBD1 matches 8 bases. The CDR3 has 15 amino acids. From germline, CDR1 is KGHSH and CDR2 LQKENI. V dropped 3 bases and J dropped 2; count of bases not matched to a gene: 3. The CDR3 loop is CASSPGQVAYNEQFF. In DNA form, the CDR3 reads TGTGCCAGCTCACCGGGACAGGTTGCCTACAATGAGCAGTTCTTC.

This chain links TRBV28 with TRBJ1-5; D is uncertain. The length of the CDR3 is 15 residues. V was shortened by 1 base and J by 2 bases, with 9 bases between the two germline ends. Germline V gene lookup returns CDR1 MDHEN and CDR2 SYDVKM. The CDR3 nucleotides are TGTGCCAGCAGTTTATTATCCCGGGGCAATCAGCCCCAGCATTTT. Translated: CASSLLSRGNQPQHF.

This clone was seen more than once but under ten times. The V call is TRBV5-5, the J call TRBJ2-7; D unclear. The CDR3 covers 15 residues. Germline V CDR1 and CDR2: SGHKS, YYEKEE (reference sequence). The germline V and J ends were trimmed by 2 bases and 0 bases, with 12 bases remaining between them. The CDR3: CASSLAPTVSYEQYF. CDR3 DNA sequence: TGTGCCAGCAGCTTAGCGCCGACTGTCTCCTACGAGCAGTACTTC.

The CDR3 DNA follows: TGCGCCAGCAGCTTGGGCAGACAAGAGACCCAGTACTTC. Translating gives CASSLGRQETQYF. The chain recombines TRBV5-1 with TRBJ2-5; D is uncertain. This CDR3 spans 13 amino acids. V was shortened by 0 bases and J by 2 bases, with 5 bases between the two germline ends. CDR1 SGHRS and CDR2 YFSETQ come from the germline V gene. Using reference TRBV5-1 and TRBJ2-5 for the parts outside the CDR3, the full variable domain is KAGVTQTPRYLIKTRGQQVTLSCSPISGHRSVSWYQQTPGQGLQFLFEYFSETQRNKGNFPGRFSGRQFSNSRSEMNVSTLELGDSALYLCASSLGRQETQYFGPGTRLLVL.

J is TRBJ2-5 and V is TRBV6-6; D unclear. Trimming pared 0 bases from V and 0 bases from J, leaving 5 bases between. The CDR3 runs to 14 residues. Per germline, CDR1 MNHNY and CDR2 SVGAGI (reference sequence). The DNA for the CDR3 is TGTGCCAGCAGTTACTCGGCGTACCAAGAGACCCAGTACTTC. Amino acids: CASSYSAYQETQYF.

V is TRBV19 and J is TRBJ1-2, with D perhaps matching TRBD1 (6 bases). Per the germline V gene, CDR1 is LNHDA and CDR2 is SQIVND (reference sequence). The V end lost 6 bases, the J end lost 7 bases, and 12 bases lay between the germline ends. The CDR3 spans 12 residues. This CDR3 is CASRPRGSGYTF. The CDR3, as DNA: TGTGCCAGTAGGCCCAGGGGTTCTGGCTACACCTTC.

V usage is TRBV28 and J usage is TRBJ2-7; tentatively, D is TRBD1 (5 bases). Germline V gives CDR1 MDHEN, CDR2 SYDVKM. The CDR3 extends over 15 amino acids. Between the trimmed V and J ends, which lost 4 bases and 2 bases, there was a span of 15 bases. DNA of the CDR3: TGTGCCAGCAGTTCCCAGACAGACCCTCCCTACGAGCAGTACTTC. This gives the protein CASSSQTDPPYEQYF.

V usage is TRBV4-1 and J usage is TRBJ1-2; perhaps TRBD1 as D (6 bases). The V gene lost 0 bases and the J gene lost 7 bases, with 18 bases spanning the gap. The CDR3 sequence is 16 residues long. Germline CDR1 reads MGHRA; CDR2 reads YSYEKL. For the CDR3, the DNA is TGCGCCAGCAGCCAAGATAGGGGCAGGGGAATAGCTGGCTACACCTTC. This translates into CASSQDRGRGIAGYTF.

The chain carries TRBV5-1 and TRBJ2-2; D is unclear. Germline V gene lookup returns CDR1 SGHRS and CDR2 YFSETQ. Trimming left V 0 bases short and J 6 bases short, with 15 bases between. This CDR3 has 16 residues. The DNA of the CDR3 is TGCGCCAGCAGCTTGGAAACGCGAGAGATATCCGGGGAGCTGTTTTTT. Its translation is CASSLETREISGELFF. The whole variable domain, filled in from reference TRBV5-1 and TRBJ2-2, reads KAGVTQTPRYLIKTRGQQVTLSCSPISGHRSVSWYQQTPGQGLQFLFEYFSETQRNKGNFPGRFSGRQFSNSRSEMNVSTLELGDSALYLCASSLETREISGELFFGEGSRLTVL.

The gene calls are TRBV6-6 and TRBJ1-5, with 7 bases aligning to TRBD1. The CDR3 length is 15 residues. The V segment lost 5 bases and the J segment 6 bases; nucleotides outside the gene matches: 10. Looked up from germline, CDR1 is MNHNY and CDR2 is SVGAGI (reference sequence). CDR3 bases: TGTGCCAGCAGTGCAGGACAGGTCTTGAGTCAGCCCCAGCATTTT. It is translated as CASSAGQVLSQPQHF.

V is TRBV7-2 and J is TRBJ2-7; D is undetermined. The germline V gene encodes CDR1 SGHTA and CDR2 FQGNSA. The CDR3 spans 13 residues. V gave up 3 bases and J gave up 4 bases, with 10 bases separating them. The DNA of the CDR3 is TGTGCCAGCAGCTTTAACGCGGTGTACGAGCAGTACTTC. Translating it yields CASSFNAVYEQYF.

The chain has TRBV7-2 and TRBJ1-1; perhaps TRBD1 as D (5 bases). Germline V gene lookup returns CDR1 SGHTA and CDR2 FQGNSA. The CDR3 spans 14 residues. The ends were cut back, 4 bases at V and 0 bases at J, with 9 bases in the middle. The CDR3 DNA reads as TGTGCCAGCAGCTCCCGACAGATGAACACTGAAGCTTTCTTT. It specifies CASSSRQMNTEAFF.

V and J are TRBV7-2 and TRBJ2-3, with D tentatively TRBD1 or TRBD2 (6 bases each). Looked up from germline, CDR1 is SGHTA and CDR2 is FQGNSA. The CDR3 is made up of 15 amino acids. V lost 2 bases and J lost 4, with 13 bases in between. The CDR3 loop is CASSLQPGASDTQYF. The CDR3 DNA reads as TGTGCCAGCAGCTTACAGCCGGGGGCATCAGATACGCAGTATTTT.

The V and J genes are TRBV2 and TRBJ1-4; 8 positions match TRBD1. Germline-derived CDR1 and CDR2 are SNHLY and FYNNEI. This CDR3 is built from 14 residues. Trimming took 4 bases from V and 2 from J; bases not matched to a gene: 0. CDR3 in amino acids: CASSAGGTNEKLFF. CDR3 DNA: TGTGCCAGCAGTGCAGGGGGCACTAATGAAAAACTGTTTTTT.

The rearrangement links TRBV7-2 to TRBJ2-1, with 8 bases matching TRBD2. J gave up 7 bases and V 1 base, and 6 bases lay outside the gene matches. The CDR3 has 15 residues. CDR1 is SGHTA, CDR2 FQGNSA, per germline. CDR3 region: CASSLVAAGVNEQFF. The DNA of the CDR3 is TGTGCCAGCAGCTTAGTCGCAGCGGGGGTGAATGAGCAGTTCTTC.